A selection of T cell receptor beta chains follows, all from one sample in a study of T cells in Graves' hyperthyroidism and ophthalmopathy. TCRdb itself ran the multiplex PCR reads through MiXCR, one entry per CDR3 protein. The repertoire holds around 60,000 distinct CDR3 sequences, roughly 49% seen once, with over 10% in the top ten. The sequencing sample was made of blood. Receptor source: a young woman with Graves' ophthalmopathy. CDR3s include the opening cysteine and the closing phenylalanine or tryptophan. The D gene is left open where the match is weak. Size values are once, few and many counts, or a class for expanded clones, and some rows have none.

j_gene | v_gene | abundance | d_gene | CDR3aa | CDR3nt
TRBJ1-2 | TRBV9 | NA | NA | CASSVPVTGYTF | TGTGCCAGCAGCGTACCAGTAACTGGCTACACCTTC
TRBJ1-6 | TRBV28 | many | NA | CASGGYREFSPLHF | TGTGCCAGCGGGGGGTACCGAGAATTTTCACCCCTCCACTTT
TRBJ2-5 | TRBV18 | few | NA | CASSPASGRQGTQYF | TGTGCCAGCTCACCCGCCTCAGGACGTCAAGGGACCCAGTACTTC
TRBJ1-2 | TRBV7-9 | NA | NA | CASSCDFRDWGIYGYTF | TGTGCCAGCAGCTGCGATTTCCGGGACTGGGGTATCTATGGCTACACCTTC
TRBJ2-3 | TRBV4-1 | many | NA | CASTAGDTQYF | TGCGCCAGCACCGCTGGGGATACGCAGTATTTT
TRBJ2-7 | TRBV6-1 | many | NA | CASKGLSSYEQYF | TGTGCCAGCAAAGGCTTAAGCTCCTACGAGCAGTACTTC
TRBJ2-2 | TRBV4-1 | many | NA | CASSQERRNTGELFF | TGCGCCAGCAGCCAAGAGCGGAGGAACACCGGGGAGCTGTTTTTT
TRBJ1-5 | TRBV6-6 | many | TRBD1 | CASSTGTGGSGNQPQHF | TGTGCCAGCAGTACGGGGACAGGGGGCTCGGGCAATCAGCCCCAGCATTTT
TRBJ2-3 | TRBV19 | once | TRBD1 | CASRTGWVFTDTQYF | TGTGCCAGTAGGACAGGGTGGGTATTCACAGATACGCAGTATTTT
TRBJ2-1 | TRBV9 | many | NA | CASSAPGRVEQFF | TGTGCCAGCAGCGCCCCCGGACGGGTTGAGCAGTTCTTC
TRBJ2-5 | TRBV12-3/TRBV12-4 | once | NA | CASSLVSGDGAQYF | TGTGCCAGCAGTTTAGTTTCGGGAGACGGCGCCCAGTACTTC
TRBJ2-6 | TRBV6-6 | many | TRBD1 | CASGQGALSGANVLTF | TGTGCCAGCGGACAGGGGGCCCTCTCTGGGGCCAACGTCCTGACTTTC
TRBJ2-1 | TRBV7-3 | NA | TRBD2 | CASSLTSGRANEQFF | TGTGCCAGCAGCTTGACTAGCGGGAGGGCCAATGAGCAGTTCTTC
TRBJ1-1 | TRBV6-2/TRBV6-3 | many | NA | CASSSQQGWSEAFF | TGTGCCAGCAGTTCTCAGCAGGGATGGAGTGAAGCTTTCTTT
TRBJ2-5 | TRBV12-3/TRBV12-4 | NA | TRBD2 | CASSAWTSGDQETQYF | TGTGCCAGCAGTGCCTGGACTAGCGGGGACCAAGAGACCCAGTACTTC
TRBJ2-7 | TRBV2 | many | TRBD2 | CASSASGRSSYEQYF | TGTGCCAGCAGTGCTAGCGGCAGAAGCTCCTACGAGCAGTACTTC